The 8 T cell receptor beta chains in this list originate from one sample, sequenced in a study of shared clonotypes between healthy human individuals. TCRdb's copy holds only in-frame clones and misses some; the assay was immunoSEQ multiplex PCR. In the table there are about 1.1 million clones, about four fifths of which are singletons. The sample was memory CD4+ T cells from PBMCs. Subset described: CD45RA-negative fraction. These receptor sequences come from a man between 18 and 29 years old in good health. Some clones in this sample may be carry-over from other donors' samples.

This clone was detected only a few times. This chain connects TRBV9 to TRBJ1-3; TRBD1 agrees at 9 bases. The CDR3 is 15 residues long. The germline gives CDR1 SGDLS, CDR2 YYNGEE. The junction had 6 bases not matched to a gene; V was cut back by 4 bases and J by 4 bases. CDR3 nucleotides: TGTGCCAGCAGCCCCGGGACAGGGTTGGGAAACACCATATATTTT. Translated: CASSPGTGLGNTIYF.

The J gene is TRBJ1-4, the V gene TRBV18; 7 bases agree with TRBD1. The length of the CDR3 is 14 residues. Germline loops: CDR1 KGHSH, CDR2 LQKENI. Trimming at V came to 8 bases and at J to 4 bases, leaving 7 bases not matched to a gene. The DNA of the CDR3 is TGTGCCAGCGGCAGGGACAGCTTTAATGAAAAACTGTTTTTT. Amino acids: CASGRDSFNEKLFF.

About this clone: The same CDR3 arises from other DNA sequences in this sample as well. The CDR3 coding sequence is TGCGCCAGCAGCGGCGGGAGCTCCTACAATGAGCAGTTCTTC. This encodes CASSGGSSYNEQFF. The chain is built from TRBV5-1 and TRBJ2-1; 7 bases agree with TRBD2. CDR1 is SGHRS, CDR2 YFSETQ, per germline. The V and J ends lost 4 bases and 0 bases, in that order; junction bases with no gene match: 1. This CDR3 has 14 amino acids.

This rearrangement joins TRBV7-3 to TRBJ2-1; D is undetermined. In germline, CDR1 is SGHTA, CDR2 FQGTGA. The CDR3 sequence is 15 residues long. Trimming left V 2 bases short and J 0 bases short, with 8 bases between. Here the CDR3 DNA reads TGTGCCAGCAGCTTAGACGAGAGCTCCTACAATGAGCAGTTCTTC. It yields the protein CASSLDESSYNEQFF.

This clone was counted between two and nine times. The chain recombines TRBV19 with TRBJ1-5; TRBD1 matches 9 bases. This CDR3 comprises 15 residues. From germline, CDR1 is LNHDA and CDR2 SQIVND (reference sequence). The J segment lost 1 base and the V segment lost 6 bases, leaving 4 bases of the junction unmatched. CDR3 sequence (DNA): TGTGCCAGTAGGACAGGGGGAGGGAGCAATCAGCCCCAGCATTTT. Translation: CASRTGGGSNQPQHF.

This chain links TRBV6-1 with TRBJ2-5; a possible D gene is TRBD1 (5 bases). CDR3 length equals 14 residues. V was trimmed by 10 bases and J by 7 bases, leaving 22 bases between them. In germline, CDR1 is MNHNS, CDR2 SASEGT. CDR3 sequence: CATEGAGPLRTQYF. The CDR3 coding sequence is TGTGCCACCGAAGGGGCAGGACCGCTCAGGACCCAGTACTTC.

The rearrangement links TRBV4-2 to TRBJ2-7; weak D call: TRBD2 (6 bases). The CDR3 contains 15 residues. Germline-derived CDR1 and CDR2 are LGHNA and YNFKEQ. Trimming stripped 2 bases from V and 2 bases from J, with 13 bases between. DNA of the CDR3: TGTGCCAGCAGCCAAATCGGGAGAAACGCCTACGAGCAGTACTTC. It is translated as CASSQIGRNAYEQYF.

V usage is TRBV2 and J usage is TRBJ2-7; no clear D. The CDR3 length is 11 residues. Per germline, CDR1 SNHLY and CDR2 FYNNEI. V lost 5 bases to trimming and J lost 5 bases, with 7 bases between them. CDR3 sequence (DNA): TGTGCCAGCAGTCGAGAGGACGAGCAGTACTTC. Translating it yields CASSREDEQYF.